A single sample is the source of the 13 T cell receptor beta chains below, sequenced in a study of blood T cell repertoires in COVID-19. Assay: immunoSEQ multiplex PCR; the TCRdb copy retains only in-frame clones and omits some. Among about 67,000 clones listed, approximately 87% were seen once. The sequencing sample was made of peripheral blood. The origin of the receptors is a man aged 45 to 65 with active COVID-19.

The rearrangement uses TRBV12-3 or TRBV12-4 and TRBJ2-3; D is unclear. V was shortened by 5 bases and J by 5 bases, with 11 bases between the two germline ends. The CDR3 has 13 amino acids. For the CDR3, the DNA is TGTGCCAGCAGTCTTAGTGAGGAAGATACGCAGTATTTT. This translates into CASSLSEEDTQYF.

V is TRBV5-1 and J is TRBJ2-5, with D tentatively TRBD2 (7 bases). The CDR3 is made up of 15 amino acids. Trimming cost V 2 bases and J 4 bases, with 15 bases left between them. CDR1 is SGHRS and CDR2 is YFSETQ in the germline V gene. CDR3 amino acids: CASSLGGGPVETQYF. The CDR3 DNA sequence: TGCGCCAGCAGCTTAGGGGGAGGGCCGGTAGAGACCCAGTACTTC.

V gene TRBV28 combines with J gene TRBJ2-7, with TRBD1 identical over 7 bases. Trimming took 2 bases from V and 6 from J; bases not matched to a gene: 4. In germline, CDR1 is MDHEN, CDR2 SYDVKM. The CDR3 runs to 13 residues. The CDR3 region has the DNA TGTGCCAGCAGTTTAGAGTACAGGGGCGAGCAGTACTTC. It yields the protein CASSLEYRGEQYF.

This clone appeared a single time. At one end, the junction sequence differs from germline, possibly due to a read error. The chain uses TRBV7-2 and TRBJ2-7; 7 bases are a match to TRBD1. CDR3 length: 12 amino acids. Germline values: CDR1 SGHTA, CDR2 FQGNSA. The CDR3 is CASSSYTGTEVF. CDR3 nucleotides: TGTGCCAGCAGCTCATACACCGGGACAGAGGTCTTC.

The chain has TRBV19 and TRBJ1-2; possible D gene TRBD1, 5 bases. V was clipped by 3 bases and J by 1 base, with 18 bases between them. The CDR3 spans 17 residues. Germline V gene data show CDR1 as LNHDA and CDR2 as SQIVND (reference sequence). The CDR3 region is CASSIQQGRDFNYGYTF. The CDR3 DNA reads as TGTGCCAGTAGTATCCAACAAGGACGGGACTTTAACTATGGCTACACCTTC.

The CDR3 nucleotides are TGTGCCACCGCCCGAGCTCCTAAGGGTCGACAGGGCCAAGAGACCCAGTACTTC. Its protein is CATARAPKGRQGQETQYF. The chain combines TRBV24-1 with TRBJ2-5; 7 nucleotides line up with TRBD1. CDR1 KGHDR and CDR2 SFDVKD come from the germline V gene. There are 18 residues in the CDR3. V trimming: 9 bases; J trimming: 1 base; junction bases outside the gene matches: 19.

A single count supports this clone. This CDR3 is CASSFMSGSNGYTF. The CDR3 DNA reads TGTGCCAGCAGCTTTATGTCAGGGTCTAACGGCTACACCTTC. The chain recombines TRBV5-4 with TRBJ1-2; weak D call: TRBD1 (5 bases). Trimming removed 2 bases at V and 8 bases at J, with 16 bases between. The CDR3 has 14 amino acids. The germline V gene encodes CDR1 SGHNT and CDR2 YYREEE (reference sequence).

This chain uses TRBV2 with TRBJ2-5; 15 bases agree with TRBD2. Germline loops: CDR1 SNHLY, CDR2 FYNNEI. The ends lost 3 bases at V and 2 bases at J; junction bases unmatched: 7. The CDR3 runs to 18 residues. This CDR3 reads CASSERGLAGGLQETQYF. CDR3 nucleotides: TGTGCCAGCAGTGAGAGGGGACTAGCGGGGGGTTTACAAGAGACCCAGTACTTC. Drawing the rest from reference TRBV2 and TRBJ2-5, the complete variable domain is EPEVTQTPSHQVTQMGQEVILRCVPISNHLYFYWYRQILGQKVEFLVSFYNNEISEKSEIFDDQFSVERPDGSNFTLKIRSTKLEDSAMYFCASSERGLAGGLQETQYFGPGTRLLVL.

On this clone itself: One junction end disagrees with the germline gene, perhaps due to a read error. V is TRBV19 and J is TRBJ2-1, with TRBD2 identical over 7 bases. The germline gives CDR1 LNHDA, CDR2 SQIVND (reference sequence). CDR3 length equals 16 residues. The CDR3 DNA sequence: TGTACCAGTTACCCCTGGCGCGGGAGCTCCTACAATGAGCAGTTCTTC. Its translation: CTSYPWRGSSYNEQFF.

This chain uses TRBV5-4 with TRBJ1-1, with a tentative D call TRBD1 (6 bases). Germline V gene sequence: CDR1 SGHNT, CDR2 YYREEE (reference sequence). The CDR3 totals 13 residues. V was pared by 3 bases and J by 4 bases, with 10 bases between. The CDR3 region is CASSSNRATEAFF. CDR3 bases: TGTGCCAGCAGCTCTAACAGGGCCACTGAAGCTTTCTTT. The variable domain in full, completed from reference TRBV5-4 and TRBJ1-1, reads ETGVTQSPTHLIKTRGQQVTLRCSSQSGHNTVSWYQQALGQGPQFIFQYYREEENGRGNFPPRFSGLQFPNYSSELNVNALELDDSALYLCASSSNRATEAFFGQGTRLTVV.

The chain uses TRBV2 and TRBJ2-7, with 11 bases aligning to TRBD2. V shed 7 bases and J 3 bases; nucleotides not matched to a gene: 5. Per the germline V gene, CDR1 is SNHLY and CDR2 is FYNNEI. The CDR3 covers 14 residues. CDR3 DNA sequence: TGTGCCAGCATGCCTAGCGGGAGGATCTACGAGCAGTACTTC. It translates to CASMPSGRIYEQYF. Full variable domain (outside the CDR3, taken from reference TRBV2 and TRBJ2-7): EPEVTQTPSHQVTQMGQEVILRCVPISNHLYFYWYRQILGQKVEFLVSFYNNEISEKSEIFDDQFSVERPDGSNFTLKIRSTKLEDSAMYFCASMPSGRIYEQYFGPGTRLTVT.

V gene TRBV12-3 or TRBV12-4 combines with J gene TRBJ1-2; 8 bases line up with TRBD1. V was pared by 10 bases and J by 5 bases, with 9 bases of the junction left unmatched. The CDR3 length is 13 residues. The CDR3 bases are TGTGCCACACACAGGACAGGGTATTATGGCTACACCTTC. It specifies CATHRTGYYGYTF.

V and J are TRBV5-6 and TRBJ2-7, with D possibly TRBD2 on 6 matching bases. Germline-derived CDR1 and CDR2 are SGHDT and YYEEEE. This CDR3 region has 13 residues. Trimming cost V 2 bases and J 5 bases, with 11 bases left between them. The CDR3 DNA follows: TGTGCCAGCAGCTTTGCGGGACGGGACGAGCAGTACTTC. It codes for CASSFAGRDEQYF.